This note documents a single T cell receptor beta chain sequence. The antigen is undetermined. This sample was taken from a study of cytomegalovirus exposure and HLA in healthy donors. Study as a whole: Unique TCR beta sequences numbering approximately 120 million came from about 179 million T cells in an earlier analysis.

Study-wide results and limits: Later analysis demonstrated an association between a missense DCLRE1C variant and TCR beta V- and J-gene trimming. A reported reduction in N-insertions relative to the roughly 610-donor mean was seen in an Asian-associated ancestry cluster in a later analysis. According to a later analysis, most TCR beta chains associated with CMV appeared HLA-restricted.

It was with 60 Vbeta and 13 Jbeta primers that the PCR ran. TCRdb keeps only in-frame clones here, not all; method: immunoSEQ multiplex PCR. The sample consists of approximately 150,000 clones, over 70% of them appearing once. The source material was PBMCs. This receptor was identified in a man aged 25-40 years in good health and CMV-seropositive.

The CDR3 sequence: CASSRRTAYYNEQFF. The CDR3 DNA reads as TGCGCCAGCAGCCGACGGACAGCTTACTACAATGAGCAGTTCTTC. The gene calls are TRBV4-3 and TRBJ2-1; the D gene is possibly TRBD1 (6 bases). The CDR3 has 15 residues. Germline lookup yields CDR1 LGHNA and CDR2 YSLEER. Trimming took off 4 bases at V and 3 bases at J, with 13 bases between the two ends.